The present TCR beta chain was sequenced within a study of PD-1 blockade in mismatch repair-deficient tumors. Remarks on this clone: Its specificity is not known.

Study findings and constraints: After pembrolizumab, tumor-resident clones rose rapidly, then generally contracted before radiologic responses.

Some clones are missing from TCRdb's copy, which holds only in-frame ones; the method was immunoSEQ multiplex PCR. Of about 19,000 clones listed, roughly four fifths are singletons. Trimming shortened V by 0 bases and J by 7 bases, and 8 bases separated the two germline ends. Germline V lookup: CDR1 SGHNT, CDR2 YYREEE (reference sequence). The length of the CDR3 is 14 residues. The genes are TRBV5-4 and TRBJ1-6; no definite D call. The sequencing here drew on PBMCs, taken 52 weeks after starting pembrolizumab. The receptor was isolated from an adult with mismatch repair-deficient cancer. CDR3 region: CASSLGFGNSPLHF. The CDR3 nucleotides are TGTGCCAGCAGCTTGGGATTCGGGAATTCACCCCTCCACTTT.